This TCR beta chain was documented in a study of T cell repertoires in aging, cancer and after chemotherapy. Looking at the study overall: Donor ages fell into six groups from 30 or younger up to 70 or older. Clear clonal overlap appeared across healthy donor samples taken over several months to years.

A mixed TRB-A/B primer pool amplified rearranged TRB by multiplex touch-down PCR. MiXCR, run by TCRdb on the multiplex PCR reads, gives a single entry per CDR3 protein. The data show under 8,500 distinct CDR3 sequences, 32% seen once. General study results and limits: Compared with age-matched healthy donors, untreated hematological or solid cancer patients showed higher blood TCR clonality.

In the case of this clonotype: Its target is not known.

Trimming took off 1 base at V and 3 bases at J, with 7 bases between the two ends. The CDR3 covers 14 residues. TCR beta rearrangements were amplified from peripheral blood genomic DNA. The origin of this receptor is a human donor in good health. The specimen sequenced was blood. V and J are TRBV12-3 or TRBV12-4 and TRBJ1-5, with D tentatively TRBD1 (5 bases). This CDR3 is CASSLGQLNQPQHF. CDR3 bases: TGTGCCAGCAGTTTAGGACAGCTCAATCAGCCCCAGCATTTT.